This T cell receptor (beta chain) is from a study of cytomegalovirus exposure and HLA in healthy donors. PCR employed 60 Vbeta and 13 Jbeta primers. Libraries were prepared by immunoSEQ multiplex PCR; TCRdb keeps only in-frame clonotypes and omits some of them. This repertoire shows 270,000 or so clones, over 90% found once; its top ten account for 1.7%. A note on this clone: Its specificity is unknown.

Study conclusions and caveats: Per a later analysis, 15,000 to 20,000 TCR beta sequences showed association with HLA alleles at 0.05 false discovery rate. Reports described diagnosis of cytomegalovirus status by the classifier as highly specific and sensitive.

J was trimmed by 4 bases and V by 5 bases; bases with no gene match: 7. The CDR3 totals 15 residues. The germline gives CDR1 SEHNR, CDR2 FQNEAQ (reference sequence). What was sequenced was PBMCs. This TCR was sampled from a girl under 10 years old in good health and CMV-seronegative. This chain links TRBV7-9 with TRBJ2-3, with TRBD2 identical over 9 bases. Written as DNA, the CDR3 is TGTGCCAGCAGCCCAGGGGCGGGGGGGGCAGATACGCAGTATTTT. Translation: CASSPGAGGADTQYF.